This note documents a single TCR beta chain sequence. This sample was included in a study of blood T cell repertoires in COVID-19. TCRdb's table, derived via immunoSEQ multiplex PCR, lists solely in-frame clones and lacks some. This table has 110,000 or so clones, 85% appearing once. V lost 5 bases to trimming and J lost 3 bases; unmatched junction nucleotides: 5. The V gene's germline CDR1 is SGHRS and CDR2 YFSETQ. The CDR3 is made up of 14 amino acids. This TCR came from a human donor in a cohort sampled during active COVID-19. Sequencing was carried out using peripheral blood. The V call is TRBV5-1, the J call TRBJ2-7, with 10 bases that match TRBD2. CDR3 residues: CASSVSGGLYEQYF. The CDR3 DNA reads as TGCGCCAGCAGTGTTAGCGGGGGGCTCTACGAGCAGTACTTC.